The next 13 T cell receptor beta chains were all read from a single sample in a study of blood T cells in healthy people across ages. For the second PCR, which ran for 7 to 11 cycles, a sample-barcoded 5' primer and a J-beta primer mix were used. TCRdb itself ran the 5' RACE reads through MiXCR, one entry per CDR3 protein. The table has approximately 1.5 million distinct CDR3 sequences, 30% to 40% seen once. Sequenced input: blood. Receptors were obtained from a woman aged 25-40 years in good health.

The chain links TRBV7-2 to TRBJ1-5; D perhaps matches TRBD1 (6 bases). CDR3 length equals 14 residues. Germline assignment: CDR1 SGHTA and CDR2 FQGNSA. Trimming cost V 5 bases and J 7 bases, with 15 bases left between them. The CDR3 DNA sequence: TGTGCCAGCAGCATTGTGGGGGCCGGGCAGCCCCAGCATTTT. It is translated as CASSIVGAGQPQHF.

The chain links TRBV29-1 to TRBJ2-5; 7 bases agree with TRBD1. The germline V gene encodes CDR1 SQVTM and CDR2 ANQGSEA. CDR3 length: 13 residues. The V and J ends lost 3 bases and 7 bases, in that order; junction bases with no gene match: 8. CDR3 DNA sequence: TGCAGCGTTGAGGGACAGAGCTGTGGGACCCAGTACTTC. This sequence encodes CSVEGQSCGTQYF.

The V call is TRBV6-2 or TRBV6-3, the J call TRBJ2-5; D remains unclear. The CDR3 loop spans 12 amino acids. Trimming left V 6 bases short and J 11 bases short, with 16 bases between. Germline CDR1 is MNHEY and CDR2 is SVGEGT. The DNA of the CDR3 is TGTGCCAGCAGCTTCGCCCCGGTGGAGCAGTACTTC. It codes for CASSFAPVEQYF.

There are a few counts of this clonotype. The chain has TRBV11-2 and TRBJ2-7, with D possibly matching TRBD2 (6 bases). Trimming removed 5 bases at V and 7 bases at J, with 21 bases between. Germline CDR1 SGHAT, CDR2 FQNNGV. The CDR3 has 15 residues. DNA of the CDR3: TGTGCCAGCAGCCCCGTCGGGCAGCGGGCGCGGGAGCAGTACTTC. It is translated as CASSPVGQRAREQYF.

The chain uses TRBV7-8 and TRBJ2-1; no clear D gene. The V end was cut by 2 bases, the J end by 0 bases, with 20 bases between. Germline V CDR1 and CDR2: SGHVS, FQNEAQ. The CDR3 is made up of 19 amino acids. In nucleotides, the CDR3 is TGTGCCAGCAGCTTAAGGTGGATGGACGAGAAAACCTCCTACAATGAGCAGTTCTTC. Its translation is CASSLRWMDEKTSYNEQFF.

As for this clonotype: At one end, the junction sequence differs from germline, possibly due to a read error. The chain carries TRBV20-1 and TRBJ2-3, with TRBD2 identical over 9 bases. This CDR3 has 16 amino acids. The V gene's germline CDR1 is DFQATT and CDR2 SNEGSKA (reference sequence). Here the CDR3 DNA reads TGCAGTGCTGGAGATCCGACTAGCGGACGCACAGATACGCAGTATTTT. Translation: CSAGDPTSGRTDTQYF.

The V and J genes are TRBV4-2 and TRBJ2-1; 9 bases line up with TRBD2. This CDR3 is 17 amino acids long. From germline, CDR1 is LGHNA and CDR2 YNFKEQ. J lost 4 bases, V lost 2 bases, and 9 bases had no gene match. CDR3 loop: CASSQSPLAGSYNEQFF. The CDR3 nucleotides are TGTGCCAGCAGCCAAAGCCCCCTAGCGGGGAGTTACAATGAGCAGTTCTTC.

This clonotype has at least ten counts. The chain uses TRBV20-1 and TRBJ2-5; no clear D. This CDR3 has 12 residues. Trimming took 4 bases from V and 5 from J, leaving 11 bases between them. Per the germline V gene, CDR1 is DFQATT and CDR2 is SNEGSKA (reference sequence). In DNA, the CDR3 is TGCAGTGCTACCTCTAGACGGGAGACCCAGTACTTC. Amino acids: CSATSRRETQYF.

This clonotype was seen only a few times. This chain links TRBV7-2 with TRBJ2-2; D call uncertain. V was pared by 2 bases and J by 2 bases, with 9 bases between. CDR1 and CDR2 from the germline V gene are SGHTA and FQGNSA. The CDR3 contains 15 residues. CDR3 coding DNA: TGTGCCAGCAGCTTAAATACGATTAACACCGGGGAGCTGTTTTTT. Translating it yields CASSLNTINTGELFF.

The chain combines TRBV27 with TRBJ2-7; tentative D call: TRBD2 (6 bases). With 1 base removed from V and 4 bases from J, the gap between germline ends came to 14 bases. CDR1 and CDR2 (germline): MNHEY, SMNVEV (reference sequence). The CDR3 extends over 15 amino acids. Here the CDR3 DNA reads TGTGCCAGCAGTTTATACGGGGGTAACGGGTACGAGCAGTACTTC. Translating gives CASSLYGGNGYEQYF.

The rearrangement joins TRBV5-1 to TRBJ2-7, with a weak D call TRBD2 (5 bases). Trimming pared 4 bases from V and 0 bases from J, leaving 14 bases between. CDR3 size: 15 residues. Germline values: CDR1 SGHRS, CDR2 YFSETQ. The CDR3 DNA is TGCGCCAGCAGCATTTCGGGGATCTCCTCCTACGAGCAGTACTTC. This sequence encodes CASSISGISSYEQYF.

This chain uses TRBV21-1 with TRBJ2-1; the listed D gene, TRBD2, was not tested against the DNA. TRBV21-1 is a recognized pseudogene. The length of the CDR3 is 18 residues. CDR3 DNA: TGTGCCAGCAGCAAACTATACTTGCCGGGACTCGATGGCAATGAGCAGTTCTTC. This gives the protein CASSKLYLPGLDGNEQFF.

The gene calls are TRBV3-1 and TRBJ2-4; 14 bases fit TRBD2. The end of the DNA is better explained by TRBJ2-7, so the J call may be wrong. Germline lookup yields CDR1 LGHDT and CDR2 YNNKEL (reference sequence). CDR3 length: 18 amino acids. The CDR3 DNA reads TGTGCCAGCAGCCATCGTACGACTAGCGGGAGGGTACTCTACGAGCAGTACTTC. Its protein is CASSHRTTSGRVLYEQYF.